The present T cell receptor (beta chain) was sequenced within a study of Ad26.COV2.S vaccination and SARS-CoV-2 variants (dated by TCRdb to the early 2020s). General notes on the study: Donors in the vaccine arm were drawn from COV1001, a multicentre, randomized, double-blind, placebo-controlled phase I-IIa trial testing Ad26.COV2.S in healthy adults. Ad26.COV2.S was administered intramuscularly at 5 x 10^10 or 1 x 10^11 viral particles, either as a single shot or as two shots given 56 days apart. TCRbeta repertoire sequencing served as the tool for gauging how specific and how broad the SARS-CoV-2-reactive T cell receptors were following Ad26.COV2.S vaccination. The TCR-sequenced set comprised approximately 32 samples: about 19 Ad26.COV2.S vaccine recipients, 5 placebo recipients and 8 SARS-CoV-2 convalescent individuals. Participants in the trial were split at random into five groups of five each, receiving low-dose or high-dose Ad26.COV2.S once or twice, or else placebo on both occasions. Investigators remained blinded to trial group allocation during experiments and outcome assessment. The paper's findings and limits, for the study overall: After vaccination, substantial breadth of spike-specific CD8+ and CD4+ T cell responses was reported. Comparable non-spike TCR breadth was observed between vaccine and placebo recipients, consistent with only spike being contained in the vaccine. Comparing responses between vaccine doses or regimens was not something the study was powered to do. Compared with placebo recipients, Ad26.COV2.S recipients showed higher spike-specific TCR breadth (P = 0.0014). It was noted by the authors that total T cell responses may have been underestimated by the TCR breadth and depth analyses.

Explained via the paper, the treatment or condition label denotes: around 19 received Ad26.COV2.S at low or high dose, single or two shots; roughly 5 received placebo; per-sample allocation not given. For vaccine and placebo recipients, repertoires were sequenced using samples collected on day 63 after the first injection. In Cohort 1b, about two dozen adults aged 18-55 years were enrolled at a single site in Boston, USA, between 29 July and 7 August 2020. Ad26.COV2.S consisted of a replication-incompetent adenovirus type 26 vector by which a prefusion-stabilized SARS-CoV-2 spike protein from the original Wuhan strain was expressed. This clone is classified as medium-sized (0.01 to 0.1%). Its antigen is currently not known. Nothing much larger sits one base from this clone, and base qualities are not available. The immunoSEQ Assay was the method used to sequence TCRbeta CDR3 regions. After extraction, genomic DNA underwent amplification by bias-controlled multiplex PCR, followed by high-throughput sequencing. The authors' pipeline ran thus. To quantify the absolute abundance of every unique TCRbeta CDR3 region, sequences were collapsed and filtered. T cell fraction was estimated by normalization of TCRbeta template counts to usable DNA, with usable DNA being measured through amplification of reference genes present in all nucleated cells. Repertoire TCRs were annotated as SARS-CoV-2-specific by exact matching of V gene, CDR3 amino acid sequence and J gene to a known reactive TCR set. The reference SARS-CoV-2 TCR set was obtained from MIRA and was filtered for enrichment in COVID-19-positive ImmuneCODE repertoires, whereby public or cross-reactive TCRs were removed. Using the MIRA antigens, annotated TCRs were further analysed by specific ORF or by position within an ORF. Depth was the summed frequency of annotated unique rearrangements, while breadth was defined as annotated unique rearrangements over total unique productive rearrangements. Two-sided Wilcoxon rank-sum tests were applied when comparing TCR breadth between groups. Entries here come from immuneACCESS through TCRdb and include only in-frame sequences with V and J called. Some clones fail to appear in such tables; in the studies checked, an unresolved V gene covers under half of the shortfall, and the cause of the remainder is unknown. V and J calls plus clone size are reproduced from that table; the DNA served to infer D and trimming. The sample profile shows about 400,000 clones; 75% to 90% of them were found once. The top ten hold approximately 1.9% of the sample.

The V and J ends are trimmed by 0 bases and 0 bases, leaving 6 bases between them. From the germline V gene (reference sequence), CDR1 is LNHNV and CDR2 is YYDKDF. From the cysteine up to the phenylalanine, the CDR3 has a length of 16 residues. The DNA shown is the 48-base CDR3, in frame from base 1. Sequences were derived from peripheral blood, sampled in a trial of Ad26.COV2.S vaccine versus placebo. This TCR came from a person aged 18-65 years who received the Ad26.COV2.S COVID-19 vaccine or a placebo. The chain was built from TRBV15 and TRBJ2-6; no confident D gene assignment can be made. The CDR3 reads CATSREGGSGANVLTF. The bases are TGTGCCACCAGCAGAGAAGGCGGCTCTGGGGCCAACGTCCTGACTTTC.